The entry below describes one T cell receptor beta chain. This record comes from a study of blood T cell repertoires in COVID-19. Study-level information: COVID-19 samples, acute and convalescent, were from the United States, Italy and Spain. PBMCs, B-cell-depleted T cells, or T cells provided the cDNA or gDNA that made up the material.

V dropped 4 bases and J dropped 8 bases, with 18 bases sitting between them. Germline lookup yields CDR1 SGHVS and CDR2 FQNEAQ. The CDR3 consists of 16 residues. Original processing notes: Amplified reference gene primers provided the basis for estimating nucleated cell counts. The repertoire was sequenced with immunoSEQ multiplex PCR; TCRdb's copy has only in-frame clones and lacks some. V and J calls and clone size come straight from that table; D and trimming were deduced from the DNA. The sample shows around 130,000 clones, 84% of them seen only once. The J gene is TRBJ1-6, the V gene TRBV7-8, with a weak D call TRBD1 (6 bases). This clonotype was sampled from a woman aged 60-75 years with acute or convalescent COVID-19. The sample comprised peripheral blood. Written as DNA, the CDR3 is TGTGCCAGCAGCTCAACCCAACAGGGAAGGGATTCACCCCTCCACTTT. Its translation is CASSSTQQGRDSPLHF.